Listed here are 12 T cell receptor beta chains from one sample, sequenced in a study of vaccination effects on CD4 cells after COVID-19. Their recognized antigens are unknown. Antigen-specific CD4+ T cells were expanded (with viral peptide pools) by the ViraFEST assay ahead of sequencing. Investigators separated out CD4+ T cells once approximately 11 days of culture had passed. The vaccine recipients had no prior SARS-CoV-2 infection, with negative nucleocapsid antibodies. This table comes from immunoSEQ multiplex PCR, and its TCRdb copy is limited to in-frame clones, with some not included. Of tens of thousands of clones in the sample, 60% to 85% were seen once. The sequences come from CD4+ T cells from PBMCs cultured with SARS-CoV-2 spike peptides, collected before COVID-19 vaccination. Receptors originate from a human donor who received a COVID-19 vaccine.

The chain couples TRBV19 to TRBJ2-3; 7 bases line up with TRBD2. Germline CDR1 is LNHDA and CDR2 is SQIVND (reference sequence). CDR3 length equals 14 residues. V dropped 3 bases and J dropped 4; count of bases not matched to a gene: 4. CDR3 residues: CASSIGAGADTQYF. CDR3 DNA: TGTGCCAGTAGTATCGGGGCGGGGGCAGATACGCAGTATTTT.

This clone occurred once. The chain recombines TRBV7-2 with TRBJ1-1; no clear D gene. Germline V gene sequence: CDR1 SGHTA, CDR2 FQGNSA. The CDR3 sequence is 12 residues long. V lost 2 bases and J lost 5, with 6 bases in between. The CDR3 DNA sequence: TGTGCCAGCAGCTTAACGGGAACTGAAGCTTTCTTT. It translates to CASSLTGTEAFF.

The chain carries TRBV6-5 and TRBJ2-3; D gene unclear. The CDR3 runs to 15 residues. The germline V gene has CDR1 MNHEY and CDR2 SVGAGI. V was cut by 7 bases and J by 0 bases, with 14 bases left in between. The chain's CDR3 is CASMKDGTSTDTQYF. The DNA of the CDR3 is TGTGCCAGCATGAAAGATGGAACTAGCACAGATACGCAGTATTTT.

The V call is TRBV19, the J call TRBJ1-4; D not resolved. CDR1 and CDR2 from the germline V gene are LNHDA and SQIVND (reference sequence). Trimming pared 7 bases from V and 0 bases from J, leaving 18 bases between. The CDR3 contains 17 residues. CDR3 in DNA: TGTGCCAGTACCCCGCGACGATACAGCGCAACTAATGAAAAACTGTTTTTT. Protein: CASTPRRYSATNEKLFF.

The chain combines TRBV18 with TRBJ1-6; D is unclear. Deletions cut 5 bases from V and 0 bases from J, with 11 bases between. The CDR3 extends over 16 amino acids. Germline V gene data show CDR1 as KGHSH and CDR2 as LQKENI. The CDR3 loop reads CASSFAEFSYNSPLHF. CDR3 bases: TGTGCCAGCTCATTCGCCGAATTCTCCTATAATTCACCCCTCCACTTT. Full variable domain (rest looked up from reference TRBV18 and TRBJ1-6): NAGVMQNPRHLVRRRGQEARLRCSPMKGHSHVYWYRQLPEEGLKFMVYLQKENIIDESGMPKERFSAEFPKEGPSILRIQQVVRGDSAAYFCASSFAEFSYNSPLHFGNGTRLTVT.

The genes are TRBV2 and TRBJ2-1; possible D gene TRBD2, 5 bases. Trimming removed 7 bases from V and 8 bases from J, with 21 bases in between. The germline gives CDR1 SNHLY, CDR2 FYNNEI. This CDR3 has 15 residues. CDR3 DNA sequence: TGTGCCAGCACCAAAGGAGGTGAAGGGATCGATGAGCAGTTCTTC. Its translation: CASTKGGEGIDEQFF.

V is TRBV11-2 and J is TRBJ2-7; the D gene is possibly TRBD2 (5 bases). Trimming cost V 0 bases and J 9 bases, with 9 bases left between them. Germline lookup yields CDR1 SGHAT and CDR2 FQNNGV. CDR3 length equals 12 residues. The CDR3 region has the DNA TGTGCCAGCAGCTTAGACCGGGGATCGCAGTACGTC. It is translated as CASSLDRGSQYV.

The CDR3 DNA follows: TGTGCCAGCAGCGTAGGGGCTAGCGGGGGGATCGGCACAGATACGCAGTATTTT. Its protein is CASSVGASGGIGTDTQYF. The chain carries TRBV9 and TRBJ2-3; 11 nucleotides line up with TRBD2. The CDR3 loop spans 18 amino acids. CDR1 is SGDLS and CDR2 is YYNGEE in the germline V gene. J gave up 1 base and V 0 bases, and 7 bases lay outside the gene matches.

The chain uses TRBV5-8 and TRBJ1-5; a possible D gene is TRBD1 (6 bases). CDR3 length: 14 residues. Germline-derived CDR1 and CDR2 are SGHTS and YDEGEE. Trimming cost V 4 bases and J 3 bases, with 11 bases left between them. The CDR3 here is CASSRGGHNQPQHF. CDR3 DNA: TGTGCCAGCAGCCGAGGGGGGCACAATCAGCCCCAGCATTTT.

This chain uses TRBV9 with TRBJ2-2; 13 nucleotides line up with TRBD2. This CDR3 comprises 17 residues. J was trimmed by 0 bases and V by 5 bases; bases with no gene match: 4. Germline CDR1 and CDR2: SGDLS and YYNGEE. CDR3 residues: CASRTSGGPSNTGELFF. In DNA form, the CDR3 reads TGTGCCAGCAGGACTAGCGGGGGGCCGTCGAACACCGGGGAGCTGTTTTTT.

J is TRBJ1-5 and V is TRBV28; 7 nucleotides line up with TRBD1. The CDR3 covers 15 residues. Germline values: CDR1 MDHEN, CDR2 SYDVKM. J lost 4 bases, V lost 5 bases, and 8 bases had no gene match. The CDR3 sequence: CASSRGQPSNQPQHF. In DNA, the CDR3 is TGTGCCAGCAGTAGGGGACAGCCGTCGAATCAGCCCCAGCATTTT. The full variable domain, with the rest looked up from reference TRBV28 and TRBJ1-5, is DVKVTQSSRYLVKRTGEKVFLECVQDMDHENMFWYRQDPGLGLRLIYFSYDVKMKEKGDIPEGYSVSREKKERFSLILESASTNQTSMYLCASSRGQPSNQPQHFGDGTRLSIL.

This clone was seen only once. The V and J genes are TRBV18 and TRBJ2-1; 9 bases fit TRBD1. Germline loops: CDR1 KGHSH, CDR2 LQKENI. The CDR3 loop spans 18 amino acids. J was trimmed by 1 base and V by 1 base; bases with no gene match: 8. DNA for the CDR3: TGTGCCAGCTCACCACTAGTACAGGGGGCTATATCCTACAATGAGCAGTTCTTC. This encodes CASSPLVQGAISYNEQFF.